The 3 T cell receptor beta chains in this list originate from one sample, sequenced in a study of patients and donors after allogeneic stem cell transplantation. TCRdb re-called the RT-PCR reads with MiXCR, one entry per CDR3 protein. The sample lists roughly 940,000 distinct CDR3 sequences; approximately 19% were seen once. Source material: blood, either unsorted or a sorted T cell fraction (not recorded which). These receptors came from a human donor who was either an allogeneic HSCT recipient or a stem cell or donor lymphocyte infusion donor (not recorded which). It is not recorded whose cells these are; they may come from a transplant donor.

The chain joins TRBV20-1 to TRBJ1-1; possibly TRBD1 for D (5 bases). Germline V gene lookup returns CDR1 DFQATT and CDR2 SNEGSKA (reference sequence). V shed 7 bases and J shed 1 base, with 13 bases lying between them. This CDR3 comprises 13 residues. This CDR3 reads CSVPRTTNTEAFF. CDR3 sequence (DNA): TGCAGTGTTCCACGGACAACGAACACTGAAGCTTTCTTT.

Many counts were recorded for this clonotype. V is TRBV12-3 or TRBV12-4 and J is TRBJ2-1; TRBD2 aligns across 11 bases. The V segment lost 7 bases and the J segment 11 bases; nucleotides outside the gene matches: 13. The CDR3 extends over 15 amino acids. CDR3 DNA: TGTGCCAGCACCCCTCGGGCTAGCGGGGGGATAAAGCAGTTCTTC. This codes for CASTPRASGGIKQFF.

There are a few counts of this clonotype. This chain joins TRBV9 and TRBJ2-7; 13 bases line up with TRBD2. Trimming took 3 bases from V and 4 from J; bases not matched to a gene: 7. Germline CDR1 and CDR2: SGDLS and YYNGEE. The CDR3 runs to 16 residues. CDR3 in DNA: TGTGCCAGCAGCGCGCGGACTAGCGGGAGTTTATACGAGCAGTACTTC. Translating gives CASSARTSGSLYEQYF.